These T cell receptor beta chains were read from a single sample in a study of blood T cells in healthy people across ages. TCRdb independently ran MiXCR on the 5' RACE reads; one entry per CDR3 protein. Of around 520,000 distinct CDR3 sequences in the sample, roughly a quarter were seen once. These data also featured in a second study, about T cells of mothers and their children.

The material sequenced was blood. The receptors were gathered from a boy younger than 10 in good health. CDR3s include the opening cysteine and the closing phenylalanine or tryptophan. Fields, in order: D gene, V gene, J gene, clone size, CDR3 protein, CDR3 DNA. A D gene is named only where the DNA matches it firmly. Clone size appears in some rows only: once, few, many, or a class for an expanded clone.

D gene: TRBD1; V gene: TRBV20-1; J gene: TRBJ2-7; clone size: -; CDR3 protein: CSARGQDEQYF; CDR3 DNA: TGCAGTGCTAGGGGACAGGACGAGCAGTACTTC
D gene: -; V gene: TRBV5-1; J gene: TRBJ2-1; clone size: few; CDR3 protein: CASSLEGTGAGGQFF; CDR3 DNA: TGCGCCAGCAGCTTGGAAGGGACCGGAGCCGGGGGGCAGTTCTTC
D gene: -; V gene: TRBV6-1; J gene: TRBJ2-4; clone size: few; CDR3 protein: CASSLGRQPDPLAKNIQYF; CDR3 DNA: TGTGCCAGCTCATTGGGAAGACAGCCGGACCCATTAGCCAAAAACATTCAGTACTTC
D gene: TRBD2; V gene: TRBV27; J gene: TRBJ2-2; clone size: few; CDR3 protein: CASSLYGGATPNTGELFF; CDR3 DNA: TGTGCCAGCAGTTTATACGGGGGGGCGACCCCGAACACCGGGGAGCTGTTTTTT
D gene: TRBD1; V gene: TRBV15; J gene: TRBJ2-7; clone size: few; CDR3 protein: CATSRDQGAYYEQYF; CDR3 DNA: TGTGCCACCAGCAGAGATCAGGGGGCTTACTACGAGCAGTACTTC
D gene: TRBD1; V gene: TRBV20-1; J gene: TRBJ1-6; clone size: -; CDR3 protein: CSARDPGQLNSPLHF; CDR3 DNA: TGCAGTGCTAGAGACCCGGGACAGCTAAATTCACCCCTCCACTTT
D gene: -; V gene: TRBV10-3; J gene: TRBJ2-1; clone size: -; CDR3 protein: CAIRDSSSYNEQFF; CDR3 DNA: TGTGCCATCAGGGACTCGAGCTCCTACAATGAGCAGTTCTTC
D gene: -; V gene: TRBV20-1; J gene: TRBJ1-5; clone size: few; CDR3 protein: CSARDERTDLDLQHF; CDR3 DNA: TGCAGTGCTAGAGATGAGAGGACGGATTTGGATCTCCAGCATTTT
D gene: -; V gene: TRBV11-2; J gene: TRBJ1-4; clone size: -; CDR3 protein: CASSARGRGNEKLFF; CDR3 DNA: TGTGCCAGCAGCGCCAGGGGACGGGGTAATGAAAAACTGTTTTTT
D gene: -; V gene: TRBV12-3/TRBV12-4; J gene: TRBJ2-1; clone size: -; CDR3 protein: CASSSLDPGYNEQFF; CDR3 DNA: TGTGCCAGCAGTTCCCTCGACCCCGGTTACAATGAGCAGTTCTTC
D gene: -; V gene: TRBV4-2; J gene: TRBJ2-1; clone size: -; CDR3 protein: CASSQDWGVSYNEQFF; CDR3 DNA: TGTGCCAGCAGCCAAGACTGGGGGGTGTCCTACAATGAGCAGTTCTTC
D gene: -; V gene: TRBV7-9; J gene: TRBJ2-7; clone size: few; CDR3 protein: CASSLPGSGSPSYEQYF; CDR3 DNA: TGTGCCAGCAGCTTACCGGGGTCGGGAAGTCCCTCCTACGAGCAGTACTTC
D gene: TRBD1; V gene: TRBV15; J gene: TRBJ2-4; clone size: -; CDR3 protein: CATSREPLTGGIGAKNIQYF; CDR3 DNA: TGTGCCACCAGCAGGGAACCCCTTACAGGGGGGATAGGGGCCAAAAACATTCAGTACTTC
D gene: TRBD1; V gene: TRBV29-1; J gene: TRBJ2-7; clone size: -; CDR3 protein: CSARTGVDEQYF; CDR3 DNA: TGCAGCGCCAGGACAGGGGTAGACGAGCAGTACTTC
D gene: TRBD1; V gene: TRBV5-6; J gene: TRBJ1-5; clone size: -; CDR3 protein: CASSSKTGDPQHF; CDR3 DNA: TGTGCCAGCAGCTCTAAAACAGGGGACCCCCAGCATTTT
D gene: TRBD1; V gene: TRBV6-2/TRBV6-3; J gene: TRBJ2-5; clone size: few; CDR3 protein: CASSYDREPQETQYF; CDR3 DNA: TGTGCCAGCAGTTACGACAGGGAACCCCAAGAGACCCAGTACTTC
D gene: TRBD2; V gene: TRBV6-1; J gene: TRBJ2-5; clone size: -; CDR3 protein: CASSQSGRRETQYF; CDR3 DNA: TGTGCCAGCAGTCAGAGCGGGAGGCGGGAGACCCAGTACTTC
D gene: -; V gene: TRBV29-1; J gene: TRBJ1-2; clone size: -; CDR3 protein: CSVEGWGADNYGYTF; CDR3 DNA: TGCAGCGTTGAAGGCTGGGGGGCGGATAACTATGGCTACACCTTC
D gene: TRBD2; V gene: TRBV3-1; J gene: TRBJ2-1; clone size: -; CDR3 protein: CASSQEVVAGNEQFF; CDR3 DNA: TGTGCCAGCAGCCAAGAGGTGGTAGCGGGCAATGAGCAGTTCTTC
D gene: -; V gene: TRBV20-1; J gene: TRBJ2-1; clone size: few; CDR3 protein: CSASPPTSSYNEQFF; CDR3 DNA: TGCAGTGCTAGCCCACCGACTAGCTCCTACAATGAGCAGTTCTTC
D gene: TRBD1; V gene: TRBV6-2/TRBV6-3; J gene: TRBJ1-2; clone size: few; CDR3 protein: CASTSPTGDRYGYTF; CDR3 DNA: TGTGCCAGCACCTCACCGACAGGGGATCGCTATGGCTACACCTTC
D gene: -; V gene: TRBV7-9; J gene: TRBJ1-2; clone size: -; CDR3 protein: CASSRTRQTLNYGYTF; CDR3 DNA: TGTGCCAGCAGCCGTACGCGGCAGACTTTAAACTATGGCTACACCTTC
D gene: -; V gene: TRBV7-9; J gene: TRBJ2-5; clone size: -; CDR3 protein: CASSPGGEQETQYF; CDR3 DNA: TGTGCCAGCAGCCCCGGGGGAGAACAAGAGACCCAGTACTTC
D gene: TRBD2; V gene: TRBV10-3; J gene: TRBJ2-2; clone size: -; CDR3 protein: CAISELYGTSGNTGELFF; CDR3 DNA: TGTGCCATCAGTGAGTTATATGGGACTAGCGGAAACACCGGGGAGCTGTTTTTT
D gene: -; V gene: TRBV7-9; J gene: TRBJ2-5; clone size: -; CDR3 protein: CASTLPQETQYF; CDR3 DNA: TGTGCCAGCACGCTACCCCAAGAGACCCAGTACTTC
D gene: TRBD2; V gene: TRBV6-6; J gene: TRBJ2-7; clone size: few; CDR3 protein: CASRGGSVYEQYF; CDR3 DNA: TGTGCCAGCAGGGGCGGGAGCGTGTACGAGCAGTACTTC
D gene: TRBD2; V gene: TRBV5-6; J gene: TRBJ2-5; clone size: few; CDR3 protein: CASSLFRTSISETQYF; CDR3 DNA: TGTGCCAGCAGCTTGTTTCGGACTAGCATATCAGAGACCCAGTACTTC
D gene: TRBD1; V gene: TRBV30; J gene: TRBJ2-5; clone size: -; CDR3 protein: CAWVDRSLRETQYF; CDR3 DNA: TGTGCCTGGGTGGACAGGTCCCTCCGGGAGACCCAGTACTTC
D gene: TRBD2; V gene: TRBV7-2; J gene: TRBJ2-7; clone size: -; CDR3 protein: CASSLVGGPHEQYF; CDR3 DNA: TGTGCCAGCAGCTTAGTGGGAGGGCCACACGAGCAGTACTTC
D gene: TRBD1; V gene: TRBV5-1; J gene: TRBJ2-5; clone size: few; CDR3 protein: CASSRMTGEVGTQYF; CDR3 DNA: TGCGCCAGCAGCCGGATGACAGGGGAGGTTGGGACCCAGTACTTC
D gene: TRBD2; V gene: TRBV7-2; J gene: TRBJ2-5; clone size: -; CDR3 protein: CAGSKPGLARETQYF; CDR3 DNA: TGTGCCGGCAGCAAGCCGGGACTAGCTAGGGAGACCCAGTACTTC
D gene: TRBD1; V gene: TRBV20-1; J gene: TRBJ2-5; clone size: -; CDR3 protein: CSASRDSQETQYF; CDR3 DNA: TGCAGTGCTAGCAGGGACAGCCAAGAGACCCAGTACTTC
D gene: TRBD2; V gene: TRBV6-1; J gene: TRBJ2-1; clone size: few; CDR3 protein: CASSDPAGGGYNEQFF; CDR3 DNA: TGTGCCAGCAGTGACCCAGCGGGAGGGGGGTACAATGAGCAGTTCTTC
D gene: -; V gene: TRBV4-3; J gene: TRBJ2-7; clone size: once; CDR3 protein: CASSQEKNSRGEQYF; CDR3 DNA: TGCGCCAGCAGCCAAGAAAAGAACTCCCGAGGGGAGCAGTACTTC
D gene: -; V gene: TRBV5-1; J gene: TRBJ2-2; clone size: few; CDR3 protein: CASTTEQGNTGELFF; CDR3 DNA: TGCGCCAGCACCACAGAACAGGGAAACACCGGGGAGCTGTTTTTT
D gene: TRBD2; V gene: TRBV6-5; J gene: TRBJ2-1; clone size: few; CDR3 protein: CASSYSLAAVEQFF; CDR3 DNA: TGTGCCAGCAGTTACTCACTAGCGGCCGTTGAGCAGTTCTTC
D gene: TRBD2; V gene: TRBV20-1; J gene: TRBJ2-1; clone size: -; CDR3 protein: CSASRRLAGASNEQFF; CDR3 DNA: TGCAGTGCTTCTCGACGACTAGCGGGAGCGAGCAATGAGCAGTTCTTC
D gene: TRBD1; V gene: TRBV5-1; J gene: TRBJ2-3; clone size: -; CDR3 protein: CASGQGESTDTQYF; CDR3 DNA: TGCGCCAGCGGACAGGGAGAAAGCACAGATACGCAGTATTTT
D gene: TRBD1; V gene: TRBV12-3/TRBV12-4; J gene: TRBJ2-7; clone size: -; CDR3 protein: CASSSTDRGPLYEQYF; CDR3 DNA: TGTGCCAGCAGTTCCACCGACAGGGGTCCCCTCTACGAGCAGTACTTC